The 30 T cell receptor beta chains presented below share a single source sample, sequenced in a study of CD8 T cells in Susac syndrome. Reverse transcription of roughly 0.45 to 1 ug RNA used random hexamers. TCRdb re-derived calls from the immunoSEQ multiplex PCR reads in MiXCR, one entry per CDR3 protein. The top ten clones hold 0.18% of a sample with fewer than 350,000 distinct CDR3 sequences, about 88% of them seen once. The material sequenced was CD8+ T cells from PBMCs. All receptors derive from a human donor with multiple sclerosis.

V and J are TRBV4-1 and TRBJ1-6, with a weak D call TRBD1 (5 bases). Germline V gene lookup returns CDR1 MGHRA and CDR2 YSYEKL. Trimming removed 6 bases at V and 7 bases at J, with 10 bases between. The length of the CDR3 is 13 residues. The chain's CDR3 is CASRGEGNSPLHF. For the CDR3, the DNA is TGCGCCAGCAGAGGGGAGGGGAATTCACCCCTCCACTTT.

CDR3 sequence reads: CASSSTTGTGGLAGLNEQFF. The CDR3 DNA reads as TGTGCCAGCAGTTCCACTACGGGAACAGGGGGACTAGCGGGTCTCAATGAGCAGTTCTTC. The V call is TRBV6-2 or TRBV6-3, the J call TRBJ2-1; 12 bases match TRBD2. The CDR3 is 20 residues long. Trimming removed 4 bases from V and 6 bases from J; junction bases left unmatched: 19. CDR1 MNHEY and CDR2 SVGEGT come from the germline V gene.

The rearrangement links TRBV27 to TRBJ2-7; D may match TRBD1 or TRBD2 (6 bases each). Germline V gene data show CDR1 as MNHEY and CDR2 as SMNVEV (reference sequence). Trimming removed 4 bases at V and 3 bases at J, with 13 bases between. This CDR3 has 14 residues. The CDR3 DNA reads TGTGCCAGCAGTTCGAGGGGGGAACTCTACGAGCAGTACTTC. Its protein is CASSSRGELYEQYF.

As DNA, the CDR3 is TGTGCCAGCAGCCCAGGGGCCTACTCCTACGAGCAGTACTTC. It translates to CASSPGAYSYEQYF. This rearrangement joins TRBV7-6 to TRBJ2-7, with D possibly being TRBD1 (6 bases). Trimming removed 5 bases from V and 0 bases from J, with 11 bases in between. The CDR3 runs 14 residues. Germline V gene sequence: CDR1 SGHVS, CDR2 FNYEAQ.

V gene TRBV27 combines with J gene TRBJ1-1; maybe TRBD1 (6 bases). The V end was cut by 3 bases, the J end by 4 bases, with 15 bases between. Germline V CDR1 and CDR2: MNHEY, SMNVEV (reference sequence). The CDR3 length is 15 residues. CDR3 DNA: TGTGCCAGCAGTTTGGGGCTAGGGGGTATCACTGAAGCTTTCTTT. Its translation: CASSLGLGGITEAFF.

The genes are TRBV6-5 and TRBJ1-2; 7 nucleotides match TRBD1. The J segment lost 2 bases and the V segment lost 5 bases, leaving 8 bases of the junction unmatched. The germline gives CDR1 MNHEY, CDR2 SVGAGI. The CDR3 has 15 residues. The DNA for the CDR3 is TGTGCCAGCAGTGGAACAGGGGCACCCAACTATGGCTACACCTTC. Protein product: CASSGTGAPNYGYTF.

The V call is TRBV6-1, the J call TRBJ2-1, with D hard to call. Trimming took 6 bases from V and 10 from J, leaving 16 bases between them. The CDR3 totals 13 residues. Looked up from germline, CDR1 is MNHNS and CDR2 is SASEGT. The CDR3 loop reads CASSDVRLSEQFF. Written as DNA, the CDR3 is TGTGCCAGCAGCGATGTGCGACTCAGCGAGCAGTTCTTC.

The chain combines TRBV11-2 with TRBJ1-4; D might be TRBD1 (5 bases). The V end was cut by 0 bases, the J end by 7 bases, with 9 bases between. Germline V gene lookup returns CDR1 SGHAT and CDR2 FQNNGV. The CDR3 length is 14 residues. The CDR3 protein is CASSLELQAEKLFF. The CDR3 region has the DNA TGTGCCAGCAGCTTAGAATTACAGGCTGAAAAACTGTTTTTT.

The V call is TRBV29-1, the J call TRBJ2-7; no clear D. This CDR3 is built from 13 residues. In germline, CDR1 is SQVTM, CDR2 ANQGSEA. Trimming cost V 1 base and J 5 bases, with 12 bases left between them. The CDR3, as DNA: TGCAGCGTTGAAGGCCTACACAGCCACGAGCAGTACTTC. Its translation is CSVEGLHSHEQYF.

The V gene is TRBV30, the J gene TRBJ2-7; D not certain. Trimming stripped 4 bases from V and 2 bases from J, with 15 bases between. The germline V gene encodes CDR1 GTSNPN and CDR2 SVGIG (reference sequence). This CDR3 has 14 residues. CDR3: CAWNACAAPYEQYF. Written as DNA, the CDR3 is TGTGCCTGGAATGCATGCGCGGCTCCCTACGAGCAGTACTTC.

The chain has TRBV20-1 and TRBJ1-6, with 8 bases lining up with TRBD1. V lost 1 base, J lost 8 bases, and 1 base stayed unmatched. This CDR3 has 13 residues. Germline-derived CDR1 and CDR2 are DFQATT and SNEGSKA (reference sequence). The CDR3 bases are TGCAGTGCTAGAGGGACAGGGTATTCACCCCTCCACTTT. Residues: CSARGTGYSPLHF.

The chain links TRBV29-1 to TRBJ2-7, with D maybe TRBD2 (7 bases). This CDR3 has 13 residues. Germline values: CDR1 SQVTM, CDR2 ANQGSEA. Trimming pared 3 bases from V and 6 bases from J, leaving 15 bases between. The CDR3 DNA follows: TGCAGCGTTGAGGGGGGGCGCAGTGGCGAGCAGTACTTC. It yields the protein CSVEGGRSGEQYF.

The chain combines TRBV9 with TRBJ1-1; 8 bases are shared with TRBD1. Germline assignment: CDR1 SGDLS and CDR2 YYNGEE. This CDR3 comprises 14 residues. J lost 4 bases, V lost 0 bases, and 2 bases had no gene match. The CDR3 here is CASSVGTGITEAFF. CDR3 nucleotide sequence: TGTGCCAGCAGCGTAGGGACAGGGATCACTGAAGCTTTCTTT.

The genes are TRBV20-1 and TRBJ2-5; perhaps TRBD1 as D (6 bases). Trimming stripped 1 base from V and 2 bases from J, with 17 bases between. The germline V gene has CDR1 DFQATT and CDR2 SNEGSKA (reference sequence). This CDR3 region has 16 residues. The CDR3, as DNA: TGCAGTGCTAGAGGCCTCCCGGGACATCCTCAAGAGACCCAGTACTTC. It encodes CSARGLPGHPQETQYF.

The rearrangement joins TRBV29-1 to TRBJ2-3, with D perhaps assigned TRBD1 or TRBD2 (6 bases each). Germline loops: CDR1 SQVTM, CDR2 ANQGSEA. The CDR3 has 15 amino acids. Trimming stripped 2 bases from V and 2 bases from J, with 14 bases between. The CDR3 spells CSVEFRGDHTDTQYF. As DNA, the CDR3 is TGCAGCGTTGAATTTAGGGGGGATCACACAGATACGCAGTATTTT.

This chain links TRBV21-1 with TRBJ1-6. TRBV21-1 is an annotated pseudogene. The CDR3 is 20 amino acids. CDR3 nucleotides: TGTGCCAGCAGCATCGCCCGCGAGGGAGCCATGAGCTCCTATAATTCACCCCTCCACTTT. Encoded protein: CASSIAREGAMSSYNSPLHF.

The chain couples TRBV7-2 to TRBJ2-7; TRBD2 matches at 9 bases. From germline, CDR1 is SGHTA and CDR2 FQGNSA. V shed 4 bases and J 5 bases; nucleotides not matched to a gene: 9. The CDR3 extends over 15 amino acids. DNA for the CDR3: TGTGCCAGCAGCTCGCGGGAGGGCCTGGGGGACGAGCAGTACTTC. It yields the protein CASSSREGLGDEQYF.

This chain connects TRBV7-9 to TRBJ2-2; D gene ambiguous. The ends were cut back, 5 bases at V and 4 bases at J, with 11 bases in the middle. CDR3 length: 14 residues. CDR1 and CDR2 (germline): SEHNR, FQNEAQ (reference sequence). The CDR3 nucleotides are TGTGCCAGCAGCCCCCCGGAGAGCACCGGGGAGCTGTTTTTT. It is translated as CASSPPESTGELFF.

The chain is built from TRBV7-9 and TRBJ2-3, with D maybe TRBD2 (5 bases). Germline V lookup: CDR1 SEHNR, CDR2 FQNEAQ (reference sequence). V was cut by 5 bases and J by 5 bases, with 14 bases left in between. This CDR3 is 14 amino acids long. CDR3 sequence (DNA): TGTGCCAGCAGCCCCCGGGCTAGCCAAGATACGCAGTATTTT. As protein: CASSPRASQDTQYF.

The CDR3 DNA is TGCAGCGTTACGGGGGGGGCAGAATACAATGAGCAGTTCTTC. Its translation: CSVTGGAEYNEQFF. The J gene is TRBJ2-1, the V gene TRBV29-1; TRBD2 aligns across 8 bases. Germline assignment: CDR1 SQVTM and CDR2 ANQGSEA. This CDR3 is 14 amino acids long. The V gene end was trimmed by 5 bases and the J gene end by 4 bases; junction bases not matched to a gene: 7.

The chain has TRBV29-1 and TRBJ2-7; D possibly corresponds to TRBD2 (5 bases). Germline values: CDR1 SQVTM, CDR2 ANQGSEA. V gave up 5 bases and J gave up 2 bases, with 16 bases separating them. CDR3 length: 14 residues. The CDR3 here is CSVSSQREPYEQYF. CDR3 nucleotides: TGCAGCGTTTCATCACAGAGGGAACCCTACGAGCAGTACTTC.

The chain joins TRBV27 to TRBJ1-1; D gene uncertain. The germline V gene encodes CDR1 MNHEY and CDR2 SMNVEV (reference sequence). V gave up 0 bases and J gave up 4 bases, with 9 bases separating them. This CDR3 contains 14 residues. CDR3 protein: CASSLSGVGTEAFF. In nucleotides, the CDR3 is TGTGCCAGCAGTTTATCCGGGGTTGGCACTGAAGCTTTCTTT.

CDR3 DNA sequence: TGCAGTTCCAGGGGGAGGCCCGCCAATGAGCAGTTCTTC. As protein: CSSRGRPANEQFF. The chain couples TRBV20-1 to TRBJ2-1; D may be TRBD1 (7 bases). Germline V gene data show CDR1 as DFQATT and CDR2 as SNEGSKA (reference sequence). The CDR3 is 13 amino acids. Trimming left V 8 bases short and J 6 bases short, with 17 bases between.

V and J are TRBV19 and TRBJ2-1, with 8 bases lining up with TRBD2. This CDR3 comprises 15 residues. Per germline, CDR1 LNHDA and CDR2 SQIVND (reference sequence). Germline trimming cut 3 bases from V and 3 bases from J; bases unmatched to any gene: 4. CDR3 nucleotide sequence: TGTGCCAGTAGTATTTGGGCGGGGGGCTACAATGAGCAGTTCTTC. This encodes CASSIWAGGYNEQFF. Full variable domain (outside the CDR3, taken from reference TRBV19 and TRBJ2-1): DGGITQSPKYLFRKEGQNVTLSCEQNLNHDAMYWYRQDPGQGLRLIYYSQIVNDFQKGDIAEGYSVSREKKESFPLTVTSAQKNPTAFYLCASSIWAGGYNEQFFGPGTRLTVL.

This clonotype was observed a handful of times. The CDR3 region is CASSYVGPYNEQFF. In DNA, the CDR3 is TGTGCCAGCAGTTACGTGGGACCGTACAATGAGCAGTTCTTC. The rearrangement uses TRBV6-5 and TRBJ2-1; possibly TRBD1 or TRBD2 for D (5 bases each). Germline V lookup: CDR1 MNHEY, CDR2 SVGAGI. The ends were cut back, 2 bases at V and 4 bases at J, with 9 bases in the middle. This CDR3 is 14 amino acids long.

The genes are TRBV20-1 and TRBJ2-7; 7 bases map to TRBD2. The CDR3 runs to 13 residues. Germline CDR1 and CDR2: DFQATT and SNEGSKA (reference sequence). The ends lost 1 base at V and 3 bases at J; junction bases unmatched: 3. The chain's CDR3 is CSARGSGYYEQYF. The CDR3 DNA reads TGCAGTGCTAGAGGTAGCGGGTACTACGAGCAGTACTTC.

The rearrangement joins TRBV6-1 to TRBJ2-5, with D perhaps TRBD1 (6 bases). Germline CDR1 is MNHNS and CDR2 is SASEGT. V was pared by 2 bases and J by 1 base, with 14 bases between. This CDR3 contains 16 residues. As DNA, the CDR3 is TGTGCCAGCAGTGAACTTGACAGGACCCCCCAAGAGACCCAGTACTTC. It encodes CASSELDRTPQETQYF.

V and J are TRBV11-2 and TRBJ2-2, with 9 bases aligning to TRBD2. This CDR3 has 16 amino acids. The J segment lost 6 bases and the V segment lost 1 base, leaving 6 bases of the junction unmatched. Germline CDR1 SGHAT, CDR2 FQNNGV. The CDR3 sequence is CASSLGGLAGAGELFF. The CDR3 coding sequence is TGTGCCAGCAGCTTAGGGGGACTAGCCGGGGCCGGGGAGCTGTTTTTT.

The chain has TRBV4-3 and TRBJ2-1; D is perhaps TRBD1 or TRBD2 (7 bases each). The CDR3 extends over 17 amino acids. The germline gives CDR1 LGHNA, CDR2 YSLEER. V lost 4 bases to trimming and J lost 4 bases, with 20 bases between them. As DNA, the CDR3 is TGCGCCAGCAGCCCTACCAAAACAGGGGAGGGGTACAATGAGCAGTTCTTC. Amino acid sequence: CASSPTKTGEGYNEQFF.

J is TRBJ1-2 and V is TRBV14; D may be TRBD1 (5 bases). The CDR3 consists of 15 residues. Trimming shortened V by 1 base and J by 4 bases, and 13 bases separated the two germline ends. CDR1 is SGHDN and CDR2 is FVKESK in the germline V gene. CDR3 protein: CASSQGLGTLYGYTF. CDR3 nucleotides: TGTGCCAGCAGCCAAGGACTAGGGACCCTCTATGGCTACACCTTC.